These 30 T cell receptor beta chains share one sample of origin, sequenced in a study of T cells in Graves' hyperthyroidism and ophthalmopathy. Authors of the study amplified TCR beta CDR3 regions from RNA transcripts. TCR CDR3 underwent first-round RT-PCR with the HTBI primer set. TCRdb re-derived calls from the multiplex PCR reads in MiXCR, one entry per CDR3 protein. Here the sample spans about 370,000 distinct CDR3 sequences, about 16% being singletons. The specimen sequenced was blood. These receptors all come from a woman in her sixties or seventies with Graves' ophthalmopathy.

This clonotype was seen at least ten times. This rearrangement joins TRBV20-1 to TRBJ2-3; D unresolved. The CDR3 is 11 amino acids. Germline V gene data show CDR1 as DFQATT and CDR2 as SNEGSKA (reference sequence). Deletions cut 5 bases from V and 3 bases from J, with 6 bases between. CDR3 DNA: TGCAGTGCTGGGGTAACAGATACGCAGTATTTT. It encodes CSAGVTDTQYF.

This clonotype was observed many times. This chain connects TRBV24-1 to TRBJ2-5; the match to TRBD1 covers 11 bases. Per the germline V gene, CDR1 is KGHDR and CDR2 is SFDVKD. This CDR3 contains 15 residues. V was pared by 3 bases and J by 5 bases, with 4 bases of the junction left unmatched. CDR3: CATSDPGTGGETQYF. In DNA, the CDR3 is TGTGCCACCAGTGATCCCGGGACAGGGGGGGAGACCCAGTACTTC.

The rearrangement uses TRBV6-5 and TRBJ1-3; 7 bases fit TRBD1. The trim removed 4 bases at V and 4 bases at J, leaving 10 bases unmatched. CDR1 is MNHEY and CDR2 is SVGAGI in the germline V gene. There are 16 residues in the CDR3. The CDR3 region is CASSSRGGTAGNTIYF. DNA for the CDR3: TGTGCCAGCAGTTCTCGGGGGGGGACAGCCGGAAACACCATATATTTT.

The genes are TRBV11-1 and TRBJ2-5; 14 bases are a match to TRBD2. The CDR3 runs 20 residues. Germline CDR1 and CDR2: SGHAT and FQDESV (reference sequence). V lost 5 bases, J lost 5 bases, and 19 bases stayed unmatched. CDR3 sequence: CASSQVYTGTSGRGWETQYF. The CDR3 DNA follows: TGTGCCAGCAGCCAAGTATATACTGGGACTAGCGGGAGAGGGTGGGAGACCCAGTACTTC.

This clonotype was seen a handful of times. At one of its ends the junction is not consistent with the germline gene, which may arise from a read error. The V and J genes are TRBV28 and TRBJ1-6; no clear D gene. From germline, CDR1 is MDHEN and CDR2 SYDVKM. The CDR3 runs to 15 residues. In DNA, the CDR3 is TGTGCCAGCAGTTTGACCCTCATGGATAATCCACCCCTCCACTTT. The encoded protein is CASSLTLMDNPPLHF.

In its sample, this clonotype was seen many times. The chain carries TRBV5-1 and TRBJ2-3; tentatively, D is TRBD1 (6 bases). V lost 0 bases and J 4 bases, leaving 12 bases between the germline ends. The CDR3 runs to 15 residues. Germline V gene data show CDR1 as SGHRS and CDR2 as YFSETQ. CDR3 sequence: CASSLAQDRSDTQYF. Here the CDR3 DNA reads TGCGCCAGCAGCTTGGCCCAAGACAGGTCAGATACGCAGTATTTT.

This clonotype has at least ten counts. CDR3 in DNA: TGCGCCAGCAGCCAACGGGGTGACAGGGCCTACGAGCAGTACTTC. Amino acids: CASSQRGDRAYEQYF. This chain joins TRBV5-1 and TRBJ2-7, with 7 positions matching TRBD1. This CDR3 has 15 amino acids. Germline V gene lookup returns CDR1 SGHRS and CDR2 YFSETQ. V lost 4 bases and J lost 2; bases outside the gene matches: 9.

The rearrangement joins TRBV11-2 to TRBJ1-6; D possibly corresponds to TRBD1 (5 bases). CDR3 length: 15 residues. CDR1 and CDR2 (germline): SGHAT, FQNNGV. Trimming removed 5 bases at V and 7 bases at J, with 15 bases between. Written as DNA, the CDR3 is TGTGCCAGCAGCGGCCAGGGAAAGGAGAATTCACCCCTCCACTTT. This sequence encodes CASSGQGKENSPLHF.

This clonotype was found many times. This chain uses TRBV11-3 with TRBJ2-1, with D possibly TRBD2 on 5 matching bases. Germline V lookup: CDR1 SGHNT, CDR2 YENEEA. The CDR3 is made up of 16 amino acids. V gave up 5 bases and J gave up 6 bases, with 20 bases separating them. The CDR3 sequence: CASSLRPGLGFNEQFF. CDR3 DNA sequence: TGTGCCAGCAGCCTACGCCCGGGGTTGGGGTTCAATGAGCAGTTCTTC.

The sample holds many counts of this clonotype. The V call is TRBV7-2, the J call TRBJ2-3, with D perhaps matching TRBD1 or TRBD2 (5 bases each). CDR1 and CDR2 from the germline V gene are SGHTA and FQGNSA. Deletions cut 4 bases from V and 0 bases from J, with 11 bases between. The CDR3 runs 15 residues. The CDR3 nucleotides are TGTGCCAGCAGCTGGGTGAGGGGAAGCACAGATACGCAGTATTTT. As protein: CASSWVRGSTDTQYF.

This clonotype was observed at least ten times. This rearrangement joins TRBV6-1 to TRBJ2-7, with 15 nucleotides matching TRBD2. V trimming: 6 bases; J trimming: 5 bases; junction bases outside the gene matches: 5. The CDR3 consists of 15 residues. The germline V gene has CDR1 MNHNS and CDR2 SASEGT. CDR3 sequence (DNA): TGTGCCAGCAGCGGGACTAGCGGGAGGAAAAACGAGCAGTACTTC. It encodes CASSGTSGRKNEQYF.

For this clonotype: A much larger clone lies one base from this, so it may be a read error. V is TRBV5-1 and J is TRBJ2-1, with TRBD2 identical over 11 bases. Matching the DNA end better, TRBJ2-7 makes the J call doubtful. This CDR3 spans 17 amino acids. CDR1 SGHRS and CDR2 YFSETQ come from the germline V gene. The CDR3 loop reads CASSPTVGLAVGNEQYF. CDR3 coding DNA: TGCGCCAGCAGCCCGACGGTGGGACTAGCGGTAGGAAATGAGCAGTACTTC.

In its sample, this clonotype was seen many times. This chain uses TRBV2 with TRBJ1-1; a possible D gene is TRBD1 (5 bases). Per germline, CDR1 SNHLY and CDR2 FYNNEI. This CDR3 spans 15 amino acids. V dropped 7 bases and J dropped 0 bases, with 15 bases sitting between them. The CDR3 region is CASTGTAGMNTEAFF. In DNA form, the CDR3 reads TGTGCCAGCACTGGGACGGCGGGAATGAACACTGAAGCTTTCTTT.

With regard to this clonotype: This may arise from a read error, as a much more abundant clone is one base away. The chain couples TRBV28 to TRBJ2-3, with TRBD1 matching 11 bases. CDR1 and CDR2 (germline): MDHEN, SYDVKM. Germline trimming cut 7 bases from V and 4 bases from J; bases unmatched to any gene: 10. The CDR3 is made up of 16 amino acids. CDR3 sequence: CASTLGTGGIADTQYF. In DNA form, the CDR3 reads TGTGCCAGCACCCTGGGGACAGGGGGAATCGCAGATACGCAGTATTTT.

This clonotype was seen ten or more times. The chain uses TRBV7-9 and TRBJ2-1; D not certain. Trimming stripped 3 bases from V and 11 bases from J, with 11 bases between. This CDR3 spans 12 amino acids. Germline CDR1 is SEHNR and CDR2 is FQNEAQ (reference sequence). The CDR3 bases are TGTGCCAGCAGCTTCACGATCAGGAAGCAGTTCTTC. Amino acids: CASSFTIRKQFF.

This chain connects TRBV4-1 to TRBJ2-7; 7 positions agree with TRBD1. The CDR3 length is 14 residues. J lost 2 bases, V lost 3 bases, and 4 bases had no gene match. Germline loops: CDR1 MGHRA, CDR2 YSYEKL. The CDR3 protein is CASSQTGKAYEQYF. CDR3 sequence (DNA): TGCGCCAGCAGCCAGACAGGGAAAGCCTACGAGCAGTACTTC.

There are many counts of this clonotype. The V gene is TRBV28, the J gene TRBJ2-1; 7 bases are a match to TRBD2. The V gene's germline CDR1 is MDHEN and CDR2 SYDVKM. V lost 2 bases, J lost 4 bases, and 5 bases stayed unmatched. This CDR3 is 15 amino acids long. The CDR3 sequence is CASSLAGVQYNEQFF. DNA of the CDR3: TGTGCCAGCAGTTTAGCGGGAGTACAGTACAATGAGCAGTTCTTC.

There are many counts of this clonotype. V is TRBV12-3 or TRBV12-4 and J is TRBJ2-7; a possible D gene is TRBD2 (5 bases). This CDR3 has 14 amino acids. Between the trimmed V and J ends, which lost 2 bases and 2 bases, there was a span of 10 bases. CDR3 coding DNA: TGTGCCAGCAGTTTAACGGAGAGGGCCTACGAGCAGTACTTC. Amino acids: CASSLTERAYEQYF.

Notes on this clonotype: A much bigger clone sits one base away, suggesting this may be a read error. The chain couples TRBV5-1 to TRBJ2-2; D gene unclear. CDR3 length: 16 residues. The V gene's germline CDR1 is SGHRS and CDR2 YFSETQ. V lost 0 bases and J lost 8, with 17 bases in between. The CDR3 region is CASSLGAMEKGGELFF. The DNA of the CDR3 is TGCGCCAGCAGCTTGGGTGCCATGGAGAAAGGAGGGGAGCTGTTTTTT.

This clonotype turned up a few times. V and J are TRBV28 and TRBJ2-2; D gene ambiguous. Germline CDR1 MDHEN, CDR2 SYDVKM. V was shortened by 5 bases and J by 6 bases, with 7 bases between the two germline ends. The CDR3 extends over 12 amino acids. In nucleotides, the CDR3 is TGTGCCAGCAGTGCTCAGGCCGGGGAGCTGTTTTTT. Translating gives CASSAQAGELFF.

The chain recombines TRBV12-3 or TRBV12-4 with TRBJ2-7; D is possibly TRBD2 (6 bases). The CDR3 is made up of 15 amino acids. V shed 4 bases and J shed 3 bases, with 16 bases lying between them. CDR3 sequence: CASSSGGPRNYEQYF. CDR3 DNA: TGTGCCAGCAGTTCAGGAGGGCCAAGGAACTACGAGCAGTACTTC.

The CDR3 protein is CASSLMIEHRQYF. CDR3 sequence (DNA): TGTGCCAGCAGCTTAATGATAGAGCACCGTCAGTATTTT. The chain couples TRBV7-3 to TRBJ2-3; D is uncertain. Germline V CDR1 and CDR2: SGHTA, FQGTGA. V lost 1 base to trimming and J lost 12 bases, with 14 bases between them. The CDR3 length is 13 residues.

Regarding this clonotype: A much bigger clone sits one base away, suggesting this may be a read error. V and J are TRBV20-1 and TRBJ2-5, with 8 bases identical to TRBD1. This CDR3 is built from 12 residues. V trimming: 5 bases; J trimming: 7 bases; junction bases outside the gene matches: 6. CDR1 and CDR2 from the germline V gene are DFQATT and SNEGSKA (reference sequence). CDR3 amino acids: CSALTGAGTQYF. The CDR3 DNA reads TGCAGTGCTCTGACAGGGGCCGGGACCCAGTACTTC.

Here the CDR3 DNA reads TGTGCCAGCAGCTTAGAACCCAGTGGGTATGGCTACACCTTC. Protein product: CASSLEPSGYGYTF. This chain joins TRBV11-2 and TRBJ1-2, with D uncertain. This CDR3 region has 14 residues. The V gene's germline CDR1 is SGHAT and CDR2 FQNNGV. The V end was cut by 0 bases, the J end by 5 bases, with 10 bases between.

The V call is TRBV28, the J call TRBJ2-1; D is uncertain. The CDR3 consists of 17 residues. The germline CDR1 and CDR2 sequences are MDHEN and SYDVKM. Deletions cut 3 bases from V and 3 bases from J, with 18 bases between. The CDR3 sequence: CASSFPSRLGYYNEQFF. For the CDR3, the DNA is TGTGCCAGCAGTTTCCCCAGCCGGTTGGGGTACTACAATGAGCAGTTCTTC.

Only a few counts were recorded for this clonotype. The rearrangement joins TRBV4-2 to TRBJ2-7, with 7 bases identical to TRBD1. The CDR3 covers 15 residues. V lost 1 base to trimming and J lost 3 bases; unmatched junction nucleotides: 6. Per germline, CDR1 LGHNA and CDR2 YNFKEQ. CDR3 in DNA: TGTGCCAGCAGCCAAGGGGGACAGACCCACTACGAGCAGTACTTC. As protein: CASSQGGQTHYEQYF.

This clonotype was seen many times. This sequence joins TRBV25-1 and TRBJ2-1; 10 bases agree with TRBD2. V shed 2 bases, J shed 4 bases, and the junction held 8 bases outside the gene matches. There are 17 residues in the CDR3. Germline CDR1 MGHDK, CDR2 SYGVNS. CDR3 bases: TGTGCCAGCAGTGAACGAGTGGGACTAGCGACATACAATGAGCAGTTCTTC. Amino acid sequence: CASSERVGLATYNEQFF.

The chain links TRBV5-1 to TRBJ2-6; D possibly uses TRBD1 or TRBD2 (6 bases each). This CDR3 spans 18 amino acids. The ends were cut back, 1 base at V and 2 bases at J, with 16 bases in the middle. Looked up from germline, CDR1 is SGHRS and CDR2 is YFSETQ. The CDR3 loop reads CASSLQIMGGAGANVLTF. The CDR3 nucleotides are TGCGCCAGCAGCTTGCAGATAATGGGGGGCGCTGGGGCCAACGTCCTGACTTTC. Supplemented by reference TRBV5-1 and TRBJ2-6, the full variable domain reads KAGVTQTPRYLIKTRGQQVTLSCSPISGHRSVSWYQQTPGQGLQFLFEYFSETQRNKGNFPGRFSGRQFSNSRSEMNVSTLELGDSALYLCASSLQIMGGAGANVLTFGAGSRLTVL.

Only a few counts were recorded for this clonotype. V and J are TRBV7-9 and TRBJ2-6, with D uncertain. Trimming cost V 5 bases and J 2 bases, with 19 bases left between them. The CDR3 covers 18 residues. Germline V gives CDR1 SEHNR, CDR2 FQNEAQ (reference sequence). This CDR3 is CASSHGRVPSAGANVLTF. The CDR3 DNA is TGTGCCAGCAGCCACGGACGCGTCCCTTCAGCTGGGGCCAACGTCCTGACTTTC.

This clonotype was recorded at least ten times. V and J are TRBV18 and TRBJ1-1; D might be TRBD1 (5 bases). The V end was cut by 2 bases, the J end by 7 bases, with 11 bases between. The CDR3 consists of 13 residues. Germline V CDR1 and CDR2: KGHSH, LQKENI. CDR3 nucleotide sequence: TGTGCCAGCTCACCAGATCAGGGAATTGAAGCTTTCTTT. Translating it yields CASSPDQGIEAFF.